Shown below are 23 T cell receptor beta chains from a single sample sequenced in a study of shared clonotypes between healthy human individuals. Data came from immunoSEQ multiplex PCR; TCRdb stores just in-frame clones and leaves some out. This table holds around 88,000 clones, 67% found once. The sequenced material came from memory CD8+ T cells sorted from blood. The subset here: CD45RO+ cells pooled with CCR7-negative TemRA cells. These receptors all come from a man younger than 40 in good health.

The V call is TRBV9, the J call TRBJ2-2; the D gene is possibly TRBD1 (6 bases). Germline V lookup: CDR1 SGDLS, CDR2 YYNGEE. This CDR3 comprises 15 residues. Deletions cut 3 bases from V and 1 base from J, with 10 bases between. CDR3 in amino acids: CASSAKTGNTGELFF. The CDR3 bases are TGTGCCAGCAGCGCCAAGACAGGGAACACCGGGGAGCTGTTTTTT.

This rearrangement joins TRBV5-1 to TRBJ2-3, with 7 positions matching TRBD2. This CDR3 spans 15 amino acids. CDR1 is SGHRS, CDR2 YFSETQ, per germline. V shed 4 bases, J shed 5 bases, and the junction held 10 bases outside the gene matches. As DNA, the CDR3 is TGCGCCAGCAGCAAAGATCCGGGACTACAAGATACGCAGTATTTT. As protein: CASSKDPGLQDTQYF.

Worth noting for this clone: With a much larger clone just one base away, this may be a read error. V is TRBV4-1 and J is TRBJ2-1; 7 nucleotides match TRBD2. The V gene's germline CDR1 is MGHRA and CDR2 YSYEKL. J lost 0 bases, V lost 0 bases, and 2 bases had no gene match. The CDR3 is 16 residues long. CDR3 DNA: TGCGCCAGCAGCCAAGAGGGCGGGAGCTCCTACAATGAGCAGTTCTTC. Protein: CASSQEGGSSYNEQFF.

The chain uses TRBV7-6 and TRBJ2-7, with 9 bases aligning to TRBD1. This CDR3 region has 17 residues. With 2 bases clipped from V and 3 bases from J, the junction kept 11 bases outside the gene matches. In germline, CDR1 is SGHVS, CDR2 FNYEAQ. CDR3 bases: TGTGCCAGCAGCTTAAGTGGGACAGGGTTCCTCCTCTACGAGCAGTACTTC. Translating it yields CASSLSGTGFLLYEQYF.

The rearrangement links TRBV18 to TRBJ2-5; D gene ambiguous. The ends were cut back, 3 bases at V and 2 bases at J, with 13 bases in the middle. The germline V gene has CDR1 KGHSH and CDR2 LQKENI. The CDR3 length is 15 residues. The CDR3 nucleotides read TGTGCCAGCTCACCGAATCTGGGCTTACAAGAGACCCAGTACTTC. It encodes CASSPNLGLQETQYF.

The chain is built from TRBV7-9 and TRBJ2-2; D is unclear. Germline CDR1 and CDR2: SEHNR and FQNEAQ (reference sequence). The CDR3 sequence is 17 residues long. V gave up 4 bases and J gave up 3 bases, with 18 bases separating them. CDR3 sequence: CASSSSAGPSYTGELFF. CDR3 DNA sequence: TGTGCCAGCAGCTCATCCGCCGGGCCAAGCTACACCGGGGAGCTGTTTTTT.

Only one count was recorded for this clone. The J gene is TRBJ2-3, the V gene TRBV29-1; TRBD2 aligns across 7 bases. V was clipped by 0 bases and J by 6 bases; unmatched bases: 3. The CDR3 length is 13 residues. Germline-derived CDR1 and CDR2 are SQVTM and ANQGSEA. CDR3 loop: CSVEDMRGDTQYF. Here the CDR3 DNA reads TGCAGCGTTGAAGATATGCGGGGGGATACGCAGTATTTT.

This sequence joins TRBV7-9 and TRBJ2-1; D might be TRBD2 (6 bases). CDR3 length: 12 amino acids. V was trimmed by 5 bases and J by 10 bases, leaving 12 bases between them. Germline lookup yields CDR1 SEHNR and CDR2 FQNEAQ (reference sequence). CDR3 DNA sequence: TGTGCCAGCAGCCCGGCGGGGCAGGAGCAGTTCTTC. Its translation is CASSPAGQEQFF.

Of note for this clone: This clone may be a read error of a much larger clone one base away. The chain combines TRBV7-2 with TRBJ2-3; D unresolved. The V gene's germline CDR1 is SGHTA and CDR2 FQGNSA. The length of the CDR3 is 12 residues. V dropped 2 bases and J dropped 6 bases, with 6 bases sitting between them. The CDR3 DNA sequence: TGTGCCAGCAGCTTACTGGGGGATACGCAGTATTTT. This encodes CASSLLGDTQYF.

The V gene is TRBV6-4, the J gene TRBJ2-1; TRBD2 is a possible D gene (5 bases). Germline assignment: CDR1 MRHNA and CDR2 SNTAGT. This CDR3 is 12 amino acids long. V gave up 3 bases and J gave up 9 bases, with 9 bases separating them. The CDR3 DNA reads TGTGCCAGCAGTGATCGGGAAGGTGAGCAGTTCTTC. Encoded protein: CASSDREGEQFF.

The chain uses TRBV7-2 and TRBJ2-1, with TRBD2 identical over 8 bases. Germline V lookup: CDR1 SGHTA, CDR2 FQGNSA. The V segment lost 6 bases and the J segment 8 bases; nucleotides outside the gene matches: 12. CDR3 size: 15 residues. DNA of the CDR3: TGTGCCAGCAGGCTAACCGGGACTAGTTACGATGAGCAGTTCTTC. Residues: CASRLTGTSYDEQFF.

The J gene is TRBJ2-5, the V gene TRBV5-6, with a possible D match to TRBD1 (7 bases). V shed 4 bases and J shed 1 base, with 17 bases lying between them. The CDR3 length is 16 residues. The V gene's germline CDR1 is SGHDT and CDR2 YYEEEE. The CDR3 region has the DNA TGTGCCAGCAGCATCTACAGGGGAGGCACCCAAGAGACCCAGTACTTC. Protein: CASSIYRGGTQETQYF.

The CDR3 sequence: CASSLVAGGTYNEQFF. CDR3 DNA: TGTGCCAGCAGCCTCGTAGCGGGAGGGACCTACAATGAGCAGTTCTTC. The gene calls are TRBV9 and TRBJ2-1, with TRBD2 matching 11 bases. The V gene end was trimmed by 4 bases and the J gene end by 2 bases; junction bases not matched to a gene: 5. Looked up from germline, CDR1 is SGDLS and CDR2 is YYNGEE. The CDR3 runs to 16 residues.

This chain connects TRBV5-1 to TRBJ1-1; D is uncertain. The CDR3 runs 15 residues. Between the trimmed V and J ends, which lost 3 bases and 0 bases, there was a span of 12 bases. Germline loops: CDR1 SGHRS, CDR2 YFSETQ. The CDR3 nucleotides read TGCGCCAGCAGCTCGACGGGGTTCATGAACACTGAAGCTTTCTTT. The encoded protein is CASSSTGFMNTEAFF.

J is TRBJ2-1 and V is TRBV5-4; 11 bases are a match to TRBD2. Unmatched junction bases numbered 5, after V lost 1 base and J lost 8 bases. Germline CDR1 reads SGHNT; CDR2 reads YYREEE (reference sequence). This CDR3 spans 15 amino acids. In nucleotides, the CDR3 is TGTGCCAGCAGCTTGACTAGCGGGAGTAGGGATGAGCAGTTCTTC. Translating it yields CASSLTSGSRDEQFF.

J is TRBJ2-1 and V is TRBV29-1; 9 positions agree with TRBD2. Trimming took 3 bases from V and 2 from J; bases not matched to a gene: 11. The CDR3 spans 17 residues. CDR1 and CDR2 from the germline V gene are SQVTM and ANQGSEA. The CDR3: CSVDGLAGRGAYNEQFF. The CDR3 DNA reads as TGCAGCGTTGACGGGCTAGCGGGAAGGGGAGCCTACAATGAGCAGTTCTTC.

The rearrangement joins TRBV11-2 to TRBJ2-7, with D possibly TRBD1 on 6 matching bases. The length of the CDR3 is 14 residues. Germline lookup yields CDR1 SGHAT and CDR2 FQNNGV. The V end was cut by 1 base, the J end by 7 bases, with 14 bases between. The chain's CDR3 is CASSLGNREYEQYF. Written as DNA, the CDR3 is TGTGCCAGCAGCTTAGGGAACAGGGAATATGAGCAGTACTTC.

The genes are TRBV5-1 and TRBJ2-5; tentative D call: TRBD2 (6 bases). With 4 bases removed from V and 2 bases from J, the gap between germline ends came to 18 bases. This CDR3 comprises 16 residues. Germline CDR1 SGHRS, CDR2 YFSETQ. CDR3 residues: CASSLAVAAYQETQYF. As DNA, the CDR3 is TGCGCCAGCAGCCTTGCGGTAGCGGCTTATCAAGAGACCCAGTACTTC.

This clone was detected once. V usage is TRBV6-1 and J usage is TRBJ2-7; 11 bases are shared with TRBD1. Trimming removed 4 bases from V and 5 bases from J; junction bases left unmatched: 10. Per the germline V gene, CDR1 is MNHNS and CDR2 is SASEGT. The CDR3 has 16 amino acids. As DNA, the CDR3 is TGTGCCAGCAGTGCCCTTCCGGGACAGGGGGGGAACGAGCAGTACTTC. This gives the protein CASSALPGQGGNEQYF.

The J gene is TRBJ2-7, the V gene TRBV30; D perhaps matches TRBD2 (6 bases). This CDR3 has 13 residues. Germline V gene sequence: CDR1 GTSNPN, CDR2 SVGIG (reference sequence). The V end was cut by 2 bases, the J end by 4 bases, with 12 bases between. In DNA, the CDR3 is TGTGCCTGGAGTTACGGGACTGGGTACGAGCAGTACTTC. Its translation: CAWSYGTGYEQYF.

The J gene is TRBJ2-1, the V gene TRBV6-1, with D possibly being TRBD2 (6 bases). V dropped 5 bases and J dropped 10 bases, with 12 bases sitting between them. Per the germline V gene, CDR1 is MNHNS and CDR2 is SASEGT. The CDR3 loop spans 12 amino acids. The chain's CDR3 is CASSWVAEEQFF. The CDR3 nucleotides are TGTGCCAGCAGTTGGGTAGCGGAGGAGCAGTTCTTC.

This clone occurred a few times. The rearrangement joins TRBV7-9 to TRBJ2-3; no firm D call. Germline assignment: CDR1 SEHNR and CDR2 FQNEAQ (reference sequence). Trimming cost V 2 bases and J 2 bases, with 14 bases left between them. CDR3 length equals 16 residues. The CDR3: CASSLNDPFDTDTQYF. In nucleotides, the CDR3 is TGTGCCAGCAGCTTAAATGATCCATTTGACACAGATACGCAGTATTTT.

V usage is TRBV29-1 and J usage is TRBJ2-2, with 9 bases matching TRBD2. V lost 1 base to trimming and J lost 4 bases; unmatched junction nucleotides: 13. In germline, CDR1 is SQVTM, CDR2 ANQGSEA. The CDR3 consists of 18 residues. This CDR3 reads CSVEGLFSLAGFTGELFF. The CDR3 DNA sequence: TGCAGCGTTGAAGGGTTATTTAGCCTAGCGGGGTTCACCGGGGAGCTGTTTTTT.